This T cell receptor (beta chain) was observed in a study of shared clonotypes between healthy human individuals. Study outcomes and limitations: In having few donors, the study represented limited genetic and exposure-history diversity. Measured sharing among donors was expected to vary with sequencing depth.

Cells designated naive CD8 were CD45RO-negative and were positively selected for CCR7, with terminally differentiated effector memory CD45RA+ cells excluded. Healthy HIV-negative adults without recent acute infections or vaccinations served as donors. Germline loops: CDR1 MGHRA, CDR2 YSYEKL. Trimming cost V 3 bases and J 5 bases, with 10 bases left between them. The CDR3 has 13 amino acids. Repertoires were generated with immunoSEQ multiplex PCR, while TCRdb's copy carries only in-frame clones and drops some. The data show about 2.2 million clones, with about 94% seen just once and under 2% held by the top ten. Comment on this clone: Antigen specificity is unknown.

The chain employs TRBV4-1 and TRBJ2-5; no clear D gene. The sequenced sample was naive CD8+ T cells from PBMCs. The sequence came from a man between 18 and 35 years old in good health. Some clones in this sample may be carry-over from other donors' samples. Here the CDR3 DNA reads TGCGCCAGCAGCCAGGGTTACGCGGAGACCCAGTACTTC. Protein sequence: CASSQGYAETQYF.